The clone carrying this T cell receptor (beta chain) was found many times. This entry belongs to a study of regulatory T cells in long-lasting Graves disease. This CDR3 has 11 residues. Germline-derived CDR1 and CDR2 are MNHEY and SVGEGT. V dropped 4 bases and J dropped 6 bases, with 7 bases sitting between them. Relying on iRepertoire HTBI primers and Arm-PCR of CDR3 regions, the team built TCR beta libraries. TCRdb reprocessed the multiplex PCR reads via MiXCR and lists one record per CDR3 protein. This sample carries 530,000 or so distinct CDR3 sequences, 15% to 20% of them seen once, and the ten largest clones take 9.5% to 15%. Time point given: newly diagnosed GD, antithyroid drugs for less than 3 months. From RNA extracted from PBMCs, the TCR library was made. The same data also contributed to another study, on T cells in Graves' hyperthyroidism and ophthalmopathy.

The rearrangement links TRBV6-2 or TRBV6-3 to TRBJ2-7; D remains ambiguous. Sequenced here: peripheral blood mononuclear cells (PBMCs), sampled at new diagnosis, from a patient treated with antithyroid drugs. The receptor's source is a man younger than 30 with Graves disease. The CDR3 region has the DNA TGTGCCAGCAGTTCGATGGCCGAGCAGTACTTC. The encoded protein is CASSSMAEQYF.